The 7 T cell receptor beta chains in this list originate from one sample, sequenced in a study of OX40 agonist ivuxolimab in advanced cancers. The protocol was immunoSEQ multiplex PCR, while the TCRdb copy is restricted to in-frame clones and leaves out a portion. The sample has more than 60,000 clones; approximately 83% are singletons. The sample here was CD4+ or CD8+ T cells sorted from blood, taken in a trial of the OX40 agonist ivuxolimab. The receptor set was obtained from an adult with an advanced solid tumor such as melanoma, head and neck, liver or kidney cancer.

The rearrangement uses TRBV6-1 and TRBJ1-6; 10 bases line up with TRBD1. After removal of 3 bases from V and 10 bases from J, the junction contained 6 bases not matched to a gene. Germline V gives CDR1 MNHNS, CDR2 SASEGT. This CDR3 has 15 residues. The CDR3, as DNA: TGTGCCAGCAGTGACCGACAGGGGGCTGGCTCACCCCTCCACTTT. Its protein product is CASSDRQGAGSPLHF.

The chain recombines TRBV7-3 with TRBJ2-3; 7 bases are a match to TRBD2. Losses at the gene ends were 1 base for V and 5 bases for J; bases not matched to a gene: 6. Germline V gene data show CDR1 as SGHTA and CDR2 as FQGTGA. This CDR3 contains 15 residues. The CDR3 coding sequence is TGTGCCAGCAGCTTAATGGGGGGGTCAGGAGATACGCAGTATTTT. It codes for CASSLMGGSGDTQYF.

V usage is TRBV6-5 and J usage is TRBJ1-1; D not resolved. CDR1 is MNHEY, CDR2 SVGAGI, per germline. CDR3 length equals 13 residues. Trimming pared 9 bases from V and 1 base from J, leaving 12 bases between. CDR3 protein: CASRLGWNTEAFF. The CDR3, as DNA: TGTGCCAGTCGGCTAGGTTGGAACACTGAAGCTTTCTTT.

This sequence joins TRBV9 and TRBJ2-7; D remains ambiguous. Trimming cost V 3 bases and J 6 bases, with 10 bases left between them. CDR3 length: 12 amino acids. The V gene's germline CDR1 is SGDLS and CDR2 YYNGEE. CDR3 in amino acids: CASSGAGSEQYF. The CDR3, as DNA: TGTGCCAGCAGCGGCGCAGGATCCGAGCAGTACTTC.

V and J are TRBV7-8 and TRBJ1-3; weak D call: TRBD1 (5 bases). The CDR3 runs 16 residues. The V end was cut by 1 base, the J end by 2 bases, with 12 bases between. Germline V gene data show CDR1 as SGHVS and CDR2 as FQNEAQ. The CDR3 sequence is CASSLVGRGAGNTIYF. The CDR3 DNA sequence: TGTGCCAGCAGCTTAGTGGGGCGGGGGGCTGGAAACACCATATATTTT. Full variable domain (missing parts from reference TRBV7-8 and TRBJ1-3): GAGVSQSPRYKVAKRGQDVALRCDPISGHVSLFWYQQALGQGPEFLTYFQNEAQLDKSGLPSDRFFAERPEGSVSTLKIQRTQQEDSAVYLCASSLVGRGAGNTIYFGEGSWLTVV.

V usage is TRBV14 and J usage is TRBJ1-6; 10 bases fit TRBD1. The CDR3 is 15 residues long. V lost 2 bases to trimming and J lost 10 bases; unmatched junction nucleotides: 5. CDR1 is SGHDN, CDR2 FVKESK, per germline. The CDR3 DNA is TGTGCCAGCAGCCAACGGACAGGGGGGACGTCACCCCTCCACTTT. It translates to CASSQRTGGTSPLHF.

J is TRBJ2-1 and V is TRBV5-1, with 9 positions matching TRBD1. V dropped 4 bases and J dropped 6; count of bases not matched to a gene: 8. The CDR3 loop spans 15 amino acids. Per the germline V gene, CDR1 is SGHRS and CDR2 is YFSETQ. The CDR3 region has the DNA TGCGCCAGCAGCCCGGACAGGGGCTTTCTCAATGAGCAGTTCTTC. Amino acids: CASSPDRGFLNEQFF.